The rows below give T cell receptor beta chains drawn from one sample of a study of persistence of HIV-infected CD4 T cells. These receptors lack a known antigen. Some clones are missing from TCRdb's copy, which holds only in-frame ones; the method was immunoSEQ multiplex PCR. This sample has approximately 39,000 clones; more than 75% occur once, and the top ten carry almost 1%. The sequences come from cultured CD4+ T cells from PBMCs, collected from a patient who received antiretroviral therapy. The receptors were sampled from an adult with HIV. The donor label of this sample is uncertain. CDR3s include the opening cysteine and the closing phenylalanine or tryptophan. The D gene is left open where the match is weak. Clone size appears in some rows only: once, few, many, or a class for an expanded clone.

len: 13
v_gene: TRBV15
abundance: once
j_gene: TRBJ2-1
d_gene: -
CDR3nt: TGTGCCACCAGCAGAGATCCGCGCGGTGAGCAGTTCTTC
CDR3aa: CATSRDPRGEQFF

len: 14
v_gene: TRBV5-1
abundance: once
j_gene: TRBJ2-7
d_gene: -
CDR3nt: TGCGCCAGCAGCTTGACGGGACCCAGTGGGGAGCAGTACTTC
CDR3aa: CASSLTGPSGEQYF

len: 13
v_gene: TRBV6-5
abundance: -
j_gene: TRBJ1-1
d_gene: -
CDR3nt: TGTGCCAGCAGTTATGGGCAGGGGAATGAAGCTTTCTTT
CDR3aa: CASSYGQGNEAFF

len: 18
v_gene: TRBV7-3
abundance: few
j_gene: TRBJ2-6
d_gene: -
CDR3nt: TGTGCCAGCAGCCCAAGTCAGGGTCTGAGCTCTGGGGCCAACGTCCTGACTTTC
CDR3aa: CASSPSQGLSSGANVLTF

len: 12
v_gene: TRBV29-1
abundance: -
j_gene: TRBJ1-4
d_gene: -
CDR3nt: TGCAGCGGGGGACATAAAAATGAAAAACTGTTTTTT
CDR3aa: CSGGHKNEKLFF

len: 13
v_gene: TRBV9
abundance: once
j_gene: TRBJ1-1
d_gene: -
CDR3nt: TGTGCCAGCAGCGTAAGTCCGCTCACTGAAGCTTTCTTT
CDR3aa: CASSVSPLTEAFF

len: 14
v_gene: TRBV30
abundance: few
j_gene: TRBJ1-5
d_gene: -
CDR3nt: TGTGCCTGTAGGACGGGGAACGGCAATCAGCCCCAGCATTTT
CDR3aa: CACRTGNGNQPQHF

len: 15
v_gene: TRBV19
abundance: -
j_gene: TRBJ1-4
d_gene: -
CDR3nt: TGTGCCAGTAGTGTCACCAGGGCGGCCATGGAAAAACTGTTTTTT
CDR3aa: CASSVTRAAMEKLFF

len: 16
v_gene: TRBV9
abundance: -
j_gene: TRBJ1-3
d_gene: -
CDR3nt: TGTGCCAGCAGCGCGATCGGACGGTCCTCTGGAAACACCATATATTTT
CDR3aa: CASSAIGRSSGNTIYF

len: 14
v_gene: TRBV30
abundance: -
j_gene: TRBJ2-5
d_gene: TRBD2
CDR3nt: TGTGCCTGGAGGGCTAGCGGGGTCGGGGAGACCCAGTACTTC
CDR3aa: CAWRASGVGETQYF

len: 14
v_gene: TRBV30
abundance: once
j_gene: TRBJ2-3
d_gene: TRBD1
CDR3nt: TGTGGGTTCCGGGACAGGGCGCTCACAGATACGCAGTATTTT
CDR3aa: CGFRDRALTDTQYF

len: 15
v_gene: TRBV30
abundance: -
j_gene: TRBJ1-5
d_gene: -
CDR3nt: TGTGCCTGGAGTGTACCTTGGGCAGAGAATCAGCCCCAGCATTTT
CDR3aa: CAWSVPWAENQPQHF

len: 11
v_gene: TRBV30
abundance: -
j_gene: TRBJ1-1
d_gene: -
CDR3nt: TGTGCCTGGAGTGACTCTTACGAAGCTTTCTTT
CDR3aa: CAWSDSYEAFF

len: 15
v_gene: TRBV30
abundance: -
j_gene: TRBJ1-2
d_gene: -
CDR3nt: TGTGCCTGGAGTGTACTATCAGGGCGAGTCTATGGCTACACCTTC
CDR3aa: CAWSVLSGRVYGYTF